This T cell receptor (beta chain) was identified during a study of T cells in Graves' hyperthyroidism and ophthalmopathy. RNA transcripts gave rise to amplified TCR beta CDR3 regions. An initial round of RT-PCR targeting the TCR CDR3 relied on the HTBI primer set. TCRdb re-called the multiplex PCR reads with MiXCR, one entry per CDR3 protein. There are approximately 690,000 distinct CDR3 sequences in the sample; approximately 15% occur only once, and around 13% lies in the top ten. Germline trimming cut 5 bases from V and 2 bases from J; bases unmatched to any gene: 7. Germline CDR1 and CDR2: SGHRS and YFSETQ. This CDR3 is 14 amino acids long. Ophthalmopathy in the patients scored at least 3 on Clinical Activity Score and at least 4 on NOSPECS grade, lasting under 3 months. This clonotype was seen repeatedly, ten times or more.

Specimen: blood. This receptor was taken from a woman aged 50 to 65 with Graves' ophthalmopathy. V is TRBV5-1 and J is TRBJ2-7; TRBD1 aligns across 7 bases. Written as DNA, the CDR3 is TGCGCCAGCAGTTTTGGACAGGACCCCTACGAGCAGTACTTC. As protein: CASSFGQDPYEQYF.